One and the same sample provided the 10 T cell receptor beta chains below, sequenced in a study of blood T cells in healthy people across ages. A sample-barcoded 5' primer and a J-beta primer mix were used in a second PCR of roughly 7 to 12 cycles. TCRdb processed the 5' RACE reads anew with MiXCR; each CDR3 protein has one entry. In the table there are around 1.1 million distinct CDR3 sequences, less than 45% of which are singletons. The sample comprised blood. These receptors all come from a man aged 18 to 30 in good health.

This clonotype was seen a handful of times. The V and J genes are TRBV29-1 and TRBJ2-1; D is undetermined. In germline, CDR1 is SQVTM, CDR2 ANQGSEA. V shed 3 bases and J shed 5 bases, with 8 bases lying between them. This CDR3 has 12 residues. CDR3 sequence: CSVESRHNEQFF. The CDR3 nucleotides read TGCAGCGTTGAGTCCCGGCACAATGAGCAGTTCTTC.

This rearrangement joins TRBV12-3 or TRBV12-4 to TRBJ1-3, with D unresolved. The CDR3 has 15 residues. Trimming shortened V by 3 bases and J by 1 base, and 10 bases separated the two germline ends. The CDR3 here is CASSFFEESGNTIYF. The CDR3 region has the DNA TGTGCCAGCAGTTTCTTTGAGGAGTCTGGAAACACCATATATTTT.

This rearrangement joins TRBV7-9 to TRBJ1-1; 8 positions agree with TRBD1. J gave up 2 bases and V 4 bases, and 6 bases lay outside the gene matches. CDR3 length: 15 amino acids. From germline, CDR1 is SEHNR and CDR2 FQNEAQ (reference sequence). CDR3 sequence (DNA): TGTGCCAGCAGCTGGGGGACAGGTGGAAACACTGAAGCTTTCTTT. It codes for CASSWGTGGNTEAFF. Full variable domain (outside the CDR3, taken from reference TRBV7-9 and TRBJ1-1): DTGVSQNPRHKITKRGQNVTFRCDPISEHNRLYWYRQTLGQGPEFLTYFQNEAQLEKSRLLSDRFSAERPKGSFSTLEIQRTEQGDSAMYLCASSWGTGGNTEAFFGQGTRLTVV.

This clonotype was seen a handful of times. The chain has TRBV20-1 and TRBJ1-1; D perhaps matches TRBD1 (5 bases). The CDR3 is 12 amino acids. Trimming took off 4 bases at V and 5 bases at J, with 11 bases between the two ends. Germline V lookup: CDR1 DFQATT, CDR2 SNEGSKA (reference sequence). The CDR3 DNA reads TGCAGTGCTACAGGGAGGTGGACTGAAGCTTTCTTT. Its protein is CSATGRWTEAFF.

This clonotype was found many times. This CDR3 reads CASSPLGETQYF. In DNA form, the CDR3 reads TGTGCCAGCAGTCCGCTCGGGGAGACCCAGTACTTC. V usage is TRBV6-5 and J usage is TRBJ2-5; D gene ambiguous. Germline V lookup: CDR1 MNHEY, CDR2 SVGAGI. The V and J ends lost 5 bases and 5 bases respectively, with 9 bases between them. CDR3 length: 12 amino acids.

The V call is TRBV4-1, the J call TRBJ1-1, with 10 bases fitting TRBD1. The germline V gene has CDR1 MGHRA and CDR2 YSYEKL. The CDR3 spans 17 residues. The trim removed 1 base at V and 1 base at J, leaving 6 bases unmatched. The chain's CDR3 is CASSQGDRGRKNTEAFF. The CDR3 DNA is TGCGCCAGCAGCCAAGGTGACAGGGGGCGTAAGAACACTGAAGCTTTCTTT.

This clonotype has only a few counts. The V gene is TRBV27, the J gene TRBJ2-5; D may be TRBD1 (5 bases). Germline assignment: CDR1 MNHEY and CDR2 SMNVEV (reference sequence). This CDR3 spans 13 amino acids. Trimming removed 10 bases at V and 3 bases at J, with 15 bases between. Here the CDR3 DNA reads TGTGCCATAGCCAACAGGAATAAAGAGACCCAGTACTTC. This gives the protein CAIANRNKETQYF.

Details on this clonotype: Germline and junction disagree at one end, which may indicate a read error. This chain links TRBV30 with TRBJ2-5, with D possibly matching TRBD2 (5 bases). The germline gives CDR1 GTSNPN, CDR2 SVGIG (reference sequence). This CDR3 has 11 amino acids. CDR3 bases: TGTGCCGGGAGTGCCTTTCCGGAGCAGTACTTC. This codes for CAGSAFPEQYF.

The rearrangement links TRBV7-9 to TRBJ1-2; tentatively, D is TRBD1 (6 bases). CDR1 is SEHNR and CDR2 is FQNEAQ in the germline V gene (reference sequence). This CDR3 has 15 amino acids. With 2 bases removed from V and 2 bases from J, the gap between germline ends came to 12 bases. In nucleotides, the CDR3 is TGTGCCAGCAGCTTAACAGGGCTGGGAAACTATGGCTACACCTTC. It is translated as CASSLTGLGNYGYTF. Variable domain in full (rest from reference TRBV7-9 and TRBJ1-2): DTGVSQNPRHKITKRGQNVTFRCDPISEHNRLYWYRQTLGQGPEFLTYFQNEAQLEKSRLLSDRFSAERPKGSFSTLEIQRTEQGDSAMYLCASSLTGLGNYGYTFGSGTRLTVV.

Points on this clonotype: A read error may account for a junction end that differs from germline. V gene TRBV4-1 combines with J gene TRBJ1-1; the match to TRBD1 covers 7 bases. This CDR3 spans 14 amino acids. The germline V gene has CDR1 MGHRA and CDR2 YSYEKL. CDR3 loop: CASSQDRARFEAFF. CDR3 DNA: TGCGCCAGCAGTCAAGACAGGGCAAGGTTTGAAGCTTTCTTT.